The 26 T cell receptor beta chains given below trace back to one sample, sequenced in a study of blood T cell repertoires in COVID-19. The repertoire was sequenced with immunoSEQ multiplex PCR; TCRdb's copy has only in-frame clones and lacks some. This table holds 150,000 to 200,000 clones, approximately 80% found once. The sequenced sample was peripheral blood. These receptors all come from a woman between 70 and 85 years old with COVID-19, enrolled during active disease.

The genes are TRBV6-2 or TRBV6-3 and TRBJ2-1; D call uncertain. V was cut by 2 bases and J by 3 bases, with 5 bases left in between. This CDR3 is built from 13 residues. The germline V gene has CDR1 MNHEY and CDR2 SVGEGT. CDR3 coding DNA: TGTGCCAGCAGTTACCGAGGCTACAATGAGCAGTTCTTC. Its translation: CASSYRGYNEQFF.

The V and J genes are TRBV9 and TRBJ2-1, with 8 nucleotides matching TRBD1. The CDR3 runs 16 residues. The V gene end was trimmed by 4 bases and the J gene end by 6 bases; junction bases not matched to a gene: 12. Germline assignment: CDR1 SGDLS and CDR2 YYNGEE. CDR3 sequence: CASSPQLKTGANEQFF. The DNA of the CDR3 is TGTGCCAGCAGCCCCCAGTTGAAGACAGGGGCCAATGAGCAGTTCTTC.

CDR3 amino acids: CASSLLGGDEQFF. The CDR3 DNA reads TGTGCCAGCAGTCTACTGGGGGGTGATGAGCAGTTCTTC. V usage is TRBV2 and J usage is TRBJ2-1; TRBD2 might be the D (6 bases). The CDR3 extends over 13 amino acids. Germline V gives CDR1 SNHLY, CDR2 FYNNEI. V lost 5 bases and J 8 bases, leaving 13 bases between the germline ends.

The genes are TRBV20-1 and TRBJ1-1, with D possibly TRBD1 on 5 matching bases. This CDR3 has 11 residues. V lost 6 bases and J 6 bases, leaving 11 bases between the germline ends. Germline assignment: CDR1 DFQATT and CDR2 SNEGSKA (reference sequence). The CDR3 spells CSAPLGAEAFF. Here the CDR3 DNA reads TGCAGTGCCCCGTTAGGGGCTGAAGCTTTCTTT.

The CDR3 DNA sequence: TGTGCCAGCAGCTTACGGACAGGCCCGAGCTCCTACAATGAGCAGTTCTTC. Amino acid sequence: CASSLRTGPSSYNEQFF. V gene TRBV13 combines with J gene TRBJ2-1; 7 bases are shared with TRBD1. With 2 bases clipped from V and 0 bases from J, the junction kept 7 bases outside the gene matches. CDR1 is PRHDT and CDR2 is FYEKMQ in the germline V gene (reference sequence). This CDR3 is built from 17 residues.

The chain employs TRBV19 and TRBJ1-2, with TRBD1 matching 7 bases. V shed 2 bases and J 7 bases; nucleotides not matched to a gene: 4. The length of the CDR3 is 13 residues. Germline V gene data show CDR1 as LNHDA and CDR2 as SQIVND (reference sequence). DNA for the CDR3: TGTGCCAGTAGTATAAAGGGGGCGGGTGGCTACACCTTC. It codes for CASSIKGAGGYTF. The full variable domain, rest sourced from reference TRBV19 and TRBJ1-2, is DGGITQSPKYLFRKEGQNVTLSCEQNLNHDAMYWYRQDPGQGLRLIYYSQIVNDFQKGDIAEGYSVSREKKESFPLTVTSAQKNPTAFYLCASSIKGAGGYTFGSGTRLTVV.

The chain couples TRBV5-1 to TRBJ2-2; 11 positions match TRBD2. The germline V gene encodes CDR1 SGHRS and CDR2 YFSETQ. The ends lost 2 bases at V and 4 bases at J; junction bases unmatched: 7. CDR3 size: 17 residues. CDR3 residues: CASSLVPGLAATGELFF. CDR3 nucleotides: TGCGCCAGCAGCTTAGTACCGGGACTAGCGGCCACCGGGGAGCTGTTTTTT.

The chain links TRBV5-5 to TRBJ1-5; D call uncertain. V shed 4 bases and J shed 0 bases, with 5 bases lying between them. Per germline, CDR1 SGHKS and CDR2 YYEKEE (reference sequence). The CDR3 is 13 residues long. The CDR3 bases are TGTGCCAGCAGCCCCTATAGCAATCAGCCCCAGCATTTT. This codes for CASSPYSNQPQHF.

This clone appeared a few times. This chain connects TRBV5-1 to TRBJ1-2, with D uncertain. The CDR3 has 14 amino acids. Germline values: CDR1 SGHRS, CDR2 YFSETQ. V gave up 1 base and J gave up 8 bases, with 15 bases separating them. The CDR3 spells CASSLSRGTEGYTF. For the CDR3, the DNA is TGCGCCAGCAGCTTGTCACGGGGAACGGAGGGCTACACCTTC.

The rearrangement joins TRBV2 to TRBJ2-2; D is possibly TRBD1 (5 bases). The CDR3 totals 13 residues. In germline, CDR1 is SNHLY, CDR2 FYNNEI. With 7 bases removed from V and 2 bases from J, the gap between germline ends came to 8 bases. CDR3 nucleotide sequence: TGTGCCAGCAAGACAGCCAACACCGGGGAGCTGTTTTTT. It encodes CASKTANTGELFF. Based on the CDR3 plus reference TRBV2 and TRBJ2-2, the full variable domain is EPEVTQTPSHQVTQMGQEVILRCVPISNHLYFYWYRQILGQKVEFLVSFYNNEISEKSEIFDDQFSVERPDGSNFTLKIRSTKLEDSAMYFCASKTANTGELFFGEGSRLTVL.

The V gene is TRBV24-1, the J gene TRBJ1-5; D is unresolved. V shed 5 bases and J shed 6 bases, with 13 bases lying between them. The germline V gene has CDR1 KGHDR and CDR2 SFDVKD. CDR3 length: 14 residues. CDR3 residues: CATSGETETQPQHF. The CDR3 bases are TGTGCCACCAGTGGGGAGACGGAAACTCAGCCCCAGCATTTT.

This clone appeared once. The CDR3 here is CASRPGHTANEQFF. The CDR3 coding sequence is TGTGCCAGCAGACCGGGACACACGGCTAATGAGCAGTTCTTC. J is TRBJ2-1 and V is TRBV27; TRBD1 might be the D (6 bases). Germline CDR1 reads MNHEY; CDR2 reads SMNVEV (reference sequence). V was clipped by 6 bases and J by 7 bases, with 16 bases between them. The CDR3 runs 14 residues.

The chain is built from TRBV2 and TRBJ1-1; weak D call: TRBD1 (6 bases). The CDR3 loop spans 11 amino acids. Germline V gene lookup returns CDR1 SNHLY and CDR2 FYNNEI. V lost 6 bases to trimming and J lost 9 bases, with 11 bases between them. CDR3 amino acids: CASSFDRKAFF. CDR3 coding DNA: TGTGCCAGCAGCTTCGACAGGAAAGCTTTCTTT. Looking up the rest from reference TRBV2 and TRBJ1-1 gives the full variable domain: EPEVTQTPSHQVTQMGQEVILRCVPISNHLYFYWYRQILGQKVEFLVSFYNNEISEKSEIFDDQFSVERPDGSNFTLKIRSTKLEDSAMYFCASSFDRKAFFGQGTRLTVV.

The V call is TRBV20-1, the J call TRBJ1-1; D might be TRBD1 (5 bases). Germline V gene data show CDR1 as DFQATT and CDR2 as SNEGSKA (reference sequence). V was trimmed by 5 bases and J by 4 bases, leaving 8 bases between them. The CDR3 runs to 11 residues. As DNA, the CDR3 is TGCAGTGCTTTAGGGGTCACTGAAGCTTTCTTT. As protein: CSALGVTEAFF.

The CDR3: CASSFTSGNSYEQYF. CDR3 sequence (DNA): TGCGCCAGCAGCTTTACTAGCGGGAACTCCTACGAGCAGTACTTC. This chain joins TRBV5-1 and TRBJ2-7; 10 bases map to TRBD2. J gave up 0 bases and V 2 bases, and 2 bases lay outside the gene matches. The germline gives CDR1 SGHRS, CDR2 YFSETQ. This CDR3 is 15 amino acids long.

The genes are TRBV14 and TRBJ2-3, with 7 bases fitting TRBD1. Germline-derived CDR1 and CDR2 are SGHDN and FVKESK. CDR3 length: 16 amino acids. V lost 4 bases and J lost 4; bases outside the gene matches: 11. CDR3 region: CASSPRPKGAPDTQYF. The CDR3 DNA follows: TGTGCCAGCAGCCCGCGGCCTAAGGGGGCGCCAGATACGCAGTATTTT.

V gene TRBV19 combines with J gene TRBJ2-7, with TRBD1 identical over 8 bases. V lost 5 bases, J lost 2 bases, and 17 bases stayed unmatched. There are 18 residues in the CDR3. Germline CDR1 and CDR2: LNHDA and SQIVND (reference sequence). The CDR3 here is CASSPHRPGTGSPYEQYF. The DNA of the CDR3 is TGTGCCAGTAGTCCCCACCGGCCCGGGACAGGAAGCCCCTACGAGCAGTACTTC.

This clone showed up just once. The chain links TRBV7-9 to TRBJ1-4, with D possibly TRBD1 on 5 matching bases. Looked up from germline, CDR1 is SEHNR and CDR2 is FQNEAQ (reference sequence). Trimming left V 9 bases short and J 8 bases short, with 10 bases between. The CDR3 loop spans 11 amino acids. The CDR3 DNA is TGTGCCAGTCAGGGCGGCGAAAAACTGTTTTTT. As protein: CASQGGEKLFF.

The V and J genes are TRBV2 and TRBJ1-1; 8 bases fit TRBD1. Germline CDR1 is SNHLY and CDR2 is FYNNEI. This CDR3 comprises 12 residues. V shed 5 bases and J 8 bases; nucleotides not matched to a gene: 4. CDR3 DNA sequence: TGTGCCAGCAGTTCCGGACAGGGCGAAGCTTTCTTT. Its translation: CASSSGQGEAFF.

This clone came up once. The chain's CDR3 is CASSLGLGNQPQHF. In nucleotides, the CDR3 is TGTGCCAGCAGTTTGGGACTCGGCAATCAGCCCCAGCATTTT. The V gene is TRBV7-2, the J gene TRBJ1-5; maybe TRBD1 (5 bases). The CDR3 is 14 residues long. V was trimmed by 6 bases and J by 2 bases, leaving 11 bases between them. Germline V gene lookup returns CDR1 SGHTA and CDR2 FQGNSA. Supplemented by reference TRBV7-2 and TRBJ1-5, the full variable domain reads GAGVSQSPSNKVTEKGKDVELRCDPISGHTALYWYRQSLGQGLEFLIYFQGNSAPDKSGLPSDRFSAERTGGSVSTLTIQRTQQEDSAVYLCASSLGLGNQPQHFGDGTRLSIL.

This rearrangement joins TRBV5-4 to TRBJ1-6; D not certain. The CDR3 runs to 16 residues. CDR1 SGHNT and CDR2 YYREEE come from the germline V gene (reference sequence). The germline V and J ends were trimmed by 5 bases and 7 bases, with 19 bases remaining between them. The CDR3 loop is CASRPSTGSINSPLHF. As DNA, the CDR3 is TGTGCCAGCAGACCCTCCACGGGATCCATAAATTCACCCCTCCACTTT.

This clone was seen more than once but under ten times. The V and J genes are TRBV29-1 and TRBJ1-2; possible D gene TRBD1, 6 bases. The germline gives CDR1 SQVTM, CDR2 ANQGSEA. The CDR3 covers 12 residues. V lost 6 bases and J lost 4, with 12 bases in between. In DNA form, the CDR3 reads TGCAGCGTAAGGACAGCCGGCTATGGCTACACCTTC. It codes for CSVRTAGYGYTF.

The genes are TRBV28 and TRBJ1-1; 7 bases are a match to TRBD1. CDR3 length equals 12 residues. The V gene end was trimmed by 3 bases and the J gene end by 5 bases; junction bases not matched to a gene: 0. Germline lookup yields CDR1 MDHEN and CDR2 SYDVKM. This CDR3 reads CASSFRGTEAFF. CDR3 DNA sequence: TGTGCCAGCAGTTTCAGGGGGACTGAAGCTTTCTTT.

CDR3 DNA: TGTGCCAGCAGCTTGCTGGGGAGACGCGAGCAGTACGTC. Its protein product is CASSLLGRREQYV. The chain combines TRBV5-5 with TRBJ2-7, with TRBD2 as a possible D gene (5 bases). There are 13 residues in the CDR3. The germline CDR1 and CDR2 sequences are SGHKS and YYEKEE (reference sequence). The V end was cut by 1 base, the J end by 6 bases, with 11 bases between.

The V call is TRBV30, the J call TRBJ1-6; 7 bases are shared with TRBD1. CDR3 length: 15 residues. Germline trimming cut 3 bases from V and 14 bases from J; bases unmatched to any gene: 16. CDR1 GTSNPN and CDR2 SVGIG come from the germline V gene (reference sequence). For the CDR3, the DNA is TGTGCCTGGAGAGGCCGGGACAGCTCCTCTAGGACCCTCCACTTT. Protein product: CAWRGRDSSSRTLHF.

The V gene is TRBV9, the J gene TRBJ2-1; D perhaps matches TRBD1 (5 bases). Germline V gene lookup returns CDR1 SGDLS and CDR2 YYNGEE. The germline V and J ends were trimmed by 4 bases and 6 bases, with 20 bases remaining between them. CDR3 length: 16 amino acids. The CDR3 loop reads CASSPRLTGSINEQFF. In DNA, the CDR3 is TGTGCCAGCAGCCCCCGTCTCACAGGTTCAATCAATGAGCAGTTCTTC. Drawing the rest from reference TRBV9 and TRBJ2-1, the complete variable domain is DSGVTQTPKHLITATGQRVTLRCSPRSGDLSVYWYQQSLDQGLQFLIQYYNGEERAKGNILERFSAQQFPDLHSELNLSSLELGDSALYFCASSPRLTGSINEQFFGPGTRLTVL.